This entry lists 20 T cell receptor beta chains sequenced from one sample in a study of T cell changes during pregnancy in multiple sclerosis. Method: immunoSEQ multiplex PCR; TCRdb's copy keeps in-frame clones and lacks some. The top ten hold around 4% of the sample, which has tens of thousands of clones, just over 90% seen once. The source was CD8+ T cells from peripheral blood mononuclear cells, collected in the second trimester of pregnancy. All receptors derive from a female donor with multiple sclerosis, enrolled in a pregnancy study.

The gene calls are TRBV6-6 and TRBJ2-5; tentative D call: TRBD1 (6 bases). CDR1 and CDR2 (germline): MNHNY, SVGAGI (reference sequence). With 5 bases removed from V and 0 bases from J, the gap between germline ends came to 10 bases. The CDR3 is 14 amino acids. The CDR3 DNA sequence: TGTGCCAGCAGTCCTTGGACAGACCAAGAGACCCAGTACTTC. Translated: CASSPWTDQETQYF.

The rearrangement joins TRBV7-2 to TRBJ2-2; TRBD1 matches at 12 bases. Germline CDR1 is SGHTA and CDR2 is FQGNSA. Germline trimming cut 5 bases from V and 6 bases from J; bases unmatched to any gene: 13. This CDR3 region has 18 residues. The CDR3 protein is CASSPLAPGQGASGELFF. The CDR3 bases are TGTGCCAGCAGCCCCCTGGCTCCGGGACAGGGGGCGTCCGGGGAGCTGTTTTTT.

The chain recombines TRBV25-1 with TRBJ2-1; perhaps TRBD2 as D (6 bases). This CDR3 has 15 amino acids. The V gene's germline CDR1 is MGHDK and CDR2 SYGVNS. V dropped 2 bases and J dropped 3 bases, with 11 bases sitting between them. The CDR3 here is CASSEGRRGYNEQFF. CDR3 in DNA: TGTGCCAGCAGTGAAGGGCGGCGGGGCTACAATGAGCAGTTCTTC.

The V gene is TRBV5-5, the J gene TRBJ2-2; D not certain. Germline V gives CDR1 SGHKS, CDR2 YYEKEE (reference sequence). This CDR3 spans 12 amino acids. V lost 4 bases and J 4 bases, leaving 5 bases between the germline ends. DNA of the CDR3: TGTGCCAGCAGCCCTCTCACCGGGGAGCTGTTTTTT. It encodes CASSPLTGELFF.

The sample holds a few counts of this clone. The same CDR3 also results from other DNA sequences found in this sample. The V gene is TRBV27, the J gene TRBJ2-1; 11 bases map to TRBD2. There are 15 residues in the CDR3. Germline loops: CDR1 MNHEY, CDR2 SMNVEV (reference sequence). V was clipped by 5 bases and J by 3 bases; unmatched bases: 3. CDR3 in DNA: TGTGCCAGCAGTCCAGGGACTAGCGGCTACAATGAGCAGTTCTTC. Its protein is CASSPGTSGYNEQFF.

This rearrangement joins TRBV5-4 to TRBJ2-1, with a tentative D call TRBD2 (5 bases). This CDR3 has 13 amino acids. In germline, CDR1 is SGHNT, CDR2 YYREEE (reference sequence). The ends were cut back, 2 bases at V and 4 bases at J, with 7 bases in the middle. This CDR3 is CASSFPGYNEQFF. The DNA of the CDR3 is TGTGCCAGCAGCTTCCCGGGATACAATGAGCAGTTCTTC.

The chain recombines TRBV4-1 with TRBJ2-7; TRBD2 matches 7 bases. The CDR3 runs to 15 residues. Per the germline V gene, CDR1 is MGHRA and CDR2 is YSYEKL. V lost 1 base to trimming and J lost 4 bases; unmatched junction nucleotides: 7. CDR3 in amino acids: CASSQGLAGGYEQYF. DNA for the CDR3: TGCGCCAGCAGCCAAGGGCTAGCCGGGGGGTACGAGCAGTACTTC.

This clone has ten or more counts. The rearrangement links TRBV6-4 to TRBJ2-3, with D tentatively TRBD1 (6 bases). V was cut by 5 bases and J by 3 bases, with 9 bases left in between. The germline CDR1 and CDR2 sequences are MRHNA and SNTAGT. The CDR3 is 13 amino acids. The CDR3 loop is CASSSTGTDTQYF. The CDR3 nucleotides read TGTGCCAGCAGTTCCACAGGGACAGATACGCAGTATTTT.

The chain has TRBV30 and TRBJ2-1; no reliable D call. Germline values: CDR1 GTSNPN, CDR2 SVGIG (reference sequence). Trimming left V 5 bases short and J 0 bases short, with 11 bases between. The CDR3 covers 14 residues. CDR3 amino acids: CAWDLIGSYNEQFF. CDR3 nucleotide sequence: TGTGCCTGGGACTTAATAGGCTCCTACAATGAGCAGTTCTTC.

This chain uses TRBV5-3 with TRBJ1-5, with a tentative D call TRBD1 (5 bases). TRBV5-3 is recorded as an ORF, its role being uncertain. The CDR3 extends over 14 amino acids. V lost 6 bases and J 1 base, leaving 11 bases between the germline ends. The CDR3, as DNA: TGTGCCAGAACTTACAGGAAAAGCAATCAGCCCCAGCATTTT. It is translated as CARTYRKSNQPQHF.

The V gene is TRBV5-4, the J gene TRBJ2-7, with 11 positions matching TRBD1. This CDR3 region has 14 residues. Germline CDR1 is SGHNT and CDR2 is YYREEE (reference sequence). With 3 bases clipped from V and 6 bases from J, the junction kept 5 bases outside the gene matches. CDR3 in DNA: TGTGCCAGCAGCTGGGGACAGGGGGACGCCGAGCAGTACTTC. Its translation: CASSWGQGDAEQYF.

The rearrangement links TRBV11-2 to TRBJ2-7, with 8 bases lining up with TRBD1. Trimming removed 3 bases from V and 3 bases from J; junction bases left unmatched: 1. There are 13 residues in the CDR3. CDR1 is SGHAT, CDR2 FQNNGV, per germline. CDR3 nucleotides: TGTGCCAGCAGCTTCGGGACAGGCTACGAGCAGTACTTC. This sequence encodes CASSFGTGYEQYF.

The chain's CDR3 is CASSSSSLSYEQYF. The DNA of the CDR3 is TGTGCCAGCAGTTCCTCCTCACTCTCCTACGAGCAGTACTTC. The chain uses TRBV27 and TRBJ2-7, with D uncertain. The V end lost 4 bases, the J end lost 0 bases, and 10 bases lay between the germline ends. The V gene's germline CDR1 is MNHEY and CDR2 SMNVEV (reference sequence). This CDR3 is built from 14 residues.

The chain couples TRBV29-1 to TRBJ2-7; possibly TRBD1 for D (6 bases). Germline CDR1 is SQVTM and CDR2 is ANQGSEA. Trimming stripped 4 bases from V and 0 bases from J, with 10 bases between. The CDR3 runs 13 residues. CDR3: CSVVTGGSYEQYF. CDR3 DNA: TGCAGCGTTGTGACAGGAGGCTCCTACGAGCAGTACTTC.

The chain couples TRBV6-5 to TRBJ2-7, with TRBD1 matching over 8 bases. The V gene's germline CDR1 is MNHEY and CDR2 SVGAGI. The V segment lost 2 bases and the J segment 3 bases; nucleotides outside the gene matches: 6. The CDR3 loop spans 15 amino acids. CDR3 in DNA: TGTGCCAGCAGTTACGGACAGGGATCGGTCTACGAGCAGTACTTC. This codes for CASSYGQGSVYEQYF.

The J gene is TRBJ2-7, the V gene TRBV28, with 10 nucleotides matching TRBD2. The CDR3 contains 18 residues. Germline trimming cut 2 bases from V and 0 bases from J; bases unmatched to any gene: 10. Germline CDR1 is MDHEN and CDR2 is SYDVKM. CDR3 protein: CASSLETSGHTDSYEQYF. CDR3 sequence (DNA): TGTGCCAGCAGTTTAGAGACTAGCGGGCATACGGACTCCTACGAGCAGTACTTC.

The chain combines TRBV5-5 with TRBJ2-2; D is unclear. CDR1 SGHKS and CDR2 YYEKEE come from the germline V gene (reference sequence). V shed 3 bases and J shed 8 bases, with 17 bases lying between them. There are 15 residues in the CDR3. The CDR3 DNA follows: TGTGCCAGCAGCTCCGGGTCCGATGTGGGTGGGGAGCTGTTTTTT. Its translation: CASSSGSDVGGELFF.

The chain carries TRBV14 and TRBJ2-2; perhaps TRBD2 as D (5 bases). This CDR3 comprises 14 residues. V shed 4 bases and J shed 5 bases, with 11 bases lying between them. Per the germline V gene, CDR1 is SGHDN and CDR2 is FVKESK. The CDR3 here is CASSLRDETGELFF. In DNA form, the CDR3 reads TGTGCCAGCAGCCTACGGGATGAAACCGGGGAGCTGTTTTTT.

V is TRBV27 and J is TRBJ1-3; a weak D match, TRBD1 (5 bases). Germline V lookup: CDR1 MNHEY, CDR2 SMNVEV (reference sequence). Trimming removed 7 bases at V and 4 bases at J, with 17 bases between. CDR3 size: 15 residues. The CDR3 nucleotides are TGTGCCAGCATGGAGGGGTACTTAGCAGGAAACACCATATATTTT. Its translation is CASMEGYLAGNTIYF.

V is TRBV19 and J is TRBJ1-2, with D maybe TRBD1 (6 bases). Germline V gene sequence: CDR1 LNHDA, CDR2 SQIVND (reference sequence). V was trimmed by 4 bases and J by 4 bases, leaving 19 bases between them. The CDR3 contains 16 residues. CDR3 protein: CASSTSTRGSSYGYTF. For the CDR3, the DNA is TGTGCCAGTAGTACGTCAACCAGGGGATCGAGCTATGGCTACACCTTC.